This T cell receptor (beta chain) was recorded in a study of T cell clusters in autoimmune cytopenias. This clonotype shows up as large by frequency. What it recognizes is unknown. TRB amplification used approximately 0.25 ug of peripheral blood genomic DNA. Findings and caveats of the study: Active autoimmune hepatitis patients had around 3-fold fewer exclusive TRB clusters than healthy donors. TRB repertoire shifts in secondary cytopenia and chronic lymphocytic leukemia mostly reflected lymphoma, not autoimmunity.

TRB was amplified by touch-down multiplex PCR, primer pools A and B combined. One entry per CDR3 protein, without DNA, is what TCRdb gives after re-calling the multiplex PCR reads. The listing contains roughly 1,200 distinct CDR3 sequences. The CDR3 spans 15 residues. CDR1 is MNHNS and CDR2 is SASEGT in the germline V gene. This clonotype was obtained from a human donor with an autoimmune cytopenia or autoimmune hepatitis (not recorded which). Sequenced: peripheral blood. The chain carries TRBV6-1 and TRBJ2-7; the D call of TRBD1 rests on TCRdb alone, since no DNA is present to check it. The CDR3 spells CASSEVGGTAYEQYF.